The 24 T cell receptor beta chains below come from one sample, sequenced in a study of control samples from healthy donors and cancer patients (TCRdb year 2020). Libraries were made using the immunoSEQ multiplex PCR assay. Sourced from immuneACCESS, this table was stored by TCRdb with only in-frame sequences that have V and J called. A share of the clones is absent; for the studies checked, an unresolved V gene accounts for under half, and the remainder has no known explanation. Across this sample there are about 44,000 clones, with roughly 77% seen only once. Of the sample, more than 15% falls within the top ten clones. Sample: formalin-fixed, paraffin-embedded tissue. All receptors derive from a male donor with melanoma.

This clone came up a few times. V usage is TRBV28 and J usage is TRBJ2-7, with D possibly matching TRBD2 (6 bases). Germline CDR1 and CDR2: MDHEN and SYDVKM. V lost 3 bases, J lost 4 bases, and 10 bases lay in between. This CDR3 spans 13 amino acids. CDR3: CASSLGLFYEQYF. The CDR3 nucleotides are TGTGCCAGCAGTTTGGGACTGTTTTACGAGCAGTACTTC.

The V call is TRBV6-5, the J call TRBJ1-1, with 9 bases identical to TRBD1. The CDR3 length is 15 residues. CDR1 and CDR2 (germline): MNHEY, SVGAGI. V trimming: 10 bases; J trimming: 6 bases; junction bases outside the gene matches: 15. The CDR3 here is CANHLDPGQGAEAFF. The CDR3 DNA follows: TGTGCCAACCATCTAGACCCGGGACAGGGAGCTGAAGCTTTCTTT.

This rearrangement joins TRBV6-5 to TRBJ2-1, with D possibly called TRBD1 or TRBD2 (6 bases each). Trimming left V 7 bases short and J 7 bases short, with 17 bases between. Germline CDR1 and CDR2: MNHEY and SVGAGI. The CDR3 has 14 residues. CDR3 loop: CASTLQGGGNEQFF. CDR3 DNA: TGTGCCAGCACCTTACAGGGTGGGGGGAATGAGCAGTTCTTC.

The CDR3 region has the DNA TGTGCCAGCAGGCCCCCTCTCCGGGAGGCTACCTACAATGAGCAGTTCTTC. Residues: CASRPPLREATYNEQFF. The chain has TRBV7-9 and TRBJ2-1, with 7 bases that match TRBD2. V shed 6 bases and J 2 bases; nucleotides not matched to a gene: 13. Germline V gene sequence: CDR1 SEHNR, CDR2 FQNEAQ (reference sequence). This CDR3 contains 17 residues. Combining the CDR3 with reference TRBV7-9 and TRBJ2-1 gives the whole variable domain DTGVSQNPRHKITKRGQNVTFRCDPISEHNRLYWYRQTLGQGPEFLTYFQNEAQLEKSRLLSDRFSAERPKGSFSTLEIQRTEQGDSAMYLCASRPPLREATYNEQFFGPGTRLTVL.

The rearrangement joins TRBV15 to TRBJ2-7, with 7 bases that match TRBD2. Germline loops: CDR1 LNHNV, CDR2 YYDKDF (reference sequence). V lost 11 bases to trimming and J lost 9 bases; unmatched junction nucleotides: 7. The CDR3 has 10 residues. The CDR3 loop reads CAPQAGRQYF. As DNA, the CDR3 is TGTGCCCCCCAAGCGGGAAGGCAGTACTTC.

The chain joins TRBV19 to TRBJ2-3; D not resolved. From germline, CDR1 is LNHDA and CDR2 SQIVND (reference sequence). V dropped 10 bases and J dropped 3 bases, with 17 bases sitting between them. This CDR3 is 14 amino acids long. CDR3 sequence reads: CATARGGRTDTQYF. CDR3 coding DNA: TGTGCCACCGCCCGTGGCGGACGGACAGATACGCAGTATTTT.

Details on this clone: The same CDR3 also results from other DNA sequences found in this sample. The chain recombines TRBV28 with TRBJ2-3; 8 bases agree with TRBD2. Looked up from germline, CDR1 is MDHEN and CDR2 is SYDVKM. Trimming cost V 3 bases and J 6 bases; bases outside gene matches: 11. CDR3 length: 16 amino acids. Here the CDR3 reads CASSFLTSGRTDTQYF. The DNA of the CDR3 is TGTGCCAGCAGTTTCCTCACTAGCGGAAGAACCGATACGCAGTATTTT. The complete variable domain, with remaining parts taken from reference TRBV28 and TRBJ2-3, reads DVKVTQSSRYLVKRTGEKVFLECVQDMDHENMFWYRQDPGLGLRLIYFSYDVKMKEKGDIPEGYSVSREKKERFSLILESASTNQTSMYLCASSFLTSGRTDTQYFGPGTRLTVL.

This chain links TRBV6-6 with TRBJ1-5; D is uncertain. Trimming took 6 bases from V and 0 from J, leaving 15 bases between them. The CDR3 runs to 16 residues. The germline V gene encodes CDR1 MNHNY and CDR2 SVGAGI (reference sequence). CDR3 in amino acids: CASSSPDGYSNQPQHF. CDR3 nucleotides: TGTGCCAGCAGCTCCCCGGACGGATATAGCAATCAGCCCCAGCATTTT.

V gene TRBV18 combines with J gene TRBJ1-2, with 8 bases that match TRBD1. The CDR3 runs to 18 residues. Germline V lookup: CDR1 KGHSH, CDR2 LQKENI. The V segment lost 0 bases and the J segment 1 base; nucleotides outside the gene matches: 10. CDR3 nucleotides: TGTGCCAGCTCACCACCGGGACAGGAGCCCCTCTTTAACTATGGCTACACCTTC. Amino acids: CASSPPGQEPLFNYGYTF. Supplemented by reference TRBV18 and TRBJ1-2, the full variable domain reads NAGVMQNPRHLVRRRGQEARLRCSPMKGHSHVYWYRQLPEEGLKFMVYLQKENIIDESGMPKERFSAEFPKEGPSILRIQQVVRGDSAAYFCASSPPGQEPLFNYGYTFGSGTRLTVV.

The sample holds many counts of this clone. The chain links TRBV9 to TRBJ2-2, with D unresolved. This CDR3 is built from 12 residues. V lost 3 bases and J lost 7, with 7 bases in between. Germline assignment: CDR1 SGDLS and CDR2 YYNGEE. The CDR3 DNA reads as TGTGCCAGCAGCGCCTCAATCGGGGAGCTGTTTTTT. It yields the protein CASSASIGELFF.

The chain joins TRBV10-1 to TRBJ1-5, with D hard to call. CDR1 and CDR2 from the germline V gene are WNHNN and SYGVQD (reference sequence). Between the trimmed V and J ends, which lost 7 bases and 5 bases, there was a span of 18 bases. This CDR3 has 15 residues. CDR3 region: CASTRGGVLDQPQHF. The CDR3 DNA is TGCGCCAGCACCCGAGGCGGGGTATTGGATCAGCCCCAGCATTTT.

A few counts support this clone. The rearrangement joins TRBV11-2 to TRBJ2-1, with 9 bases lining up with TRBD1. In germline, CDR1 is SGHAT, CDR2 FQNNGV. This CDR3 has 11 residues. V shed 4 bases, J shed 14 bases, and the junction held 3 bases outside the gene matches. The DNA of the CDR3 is TGTGCCAGCAGCTGGGACAGGGTAAAGTTCTTC. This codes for CASSWDRVKFF.

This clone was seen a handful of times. The CDR3 DNA is TGCGCCAGCAGCTTGGATTCGGCAGATACGCAGTATTTT. Its protein is CASSLDSADTQYF. The chain couples TRBV5-1 to TRBJ2-3; no clear D. The CDR3 consists of 13 residues. Germline CDR1 reads SGHRS; CDR2 reads YFSETQ. V shed 0 bases and J shed 4 bases, with 6 bases lying between them.

CDR3 DNA: TGTGCCAGCAGAGACTACAGGGGGCGAGACTACAATGAGCAGTTCTTC. Its translation: CASRDYRGRDYNEQFF. This rearrangement joins TRBV2 to TRBJ2-1; TRBD1 matches at 9 bases. This CDR3 contains 16 residues. Unmatched junction bases numbered 9, after V lost 6 bases and J lost 3 bases. Germline values: CDR1 SNHLY, CDR2 FYNNEI.

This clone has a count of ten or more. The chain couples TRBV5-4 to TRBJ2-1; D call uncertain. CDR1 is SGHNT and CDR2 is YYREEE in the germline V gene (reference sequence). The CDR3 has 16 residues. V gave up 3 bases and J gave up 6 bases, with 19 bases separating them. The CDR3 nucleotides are TGTGCCAGCAGCTCAGGCAGGATTAGGAGCAGCAATGAGCAGTTCTTC. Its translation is CASSSGRIRSSNEQFF.

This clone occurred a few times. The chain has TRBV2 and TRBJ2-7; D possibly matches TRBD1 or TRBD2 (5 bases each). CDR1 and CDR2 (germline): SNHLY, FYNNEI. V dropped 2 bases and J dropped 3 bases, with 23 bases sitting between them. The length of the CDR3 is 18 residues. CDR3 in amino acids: CASSEKPGRVPAYYEQYF. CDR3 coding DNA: TGTGCCAGCAGTGAAAAGCCGGGACGGGTTCCGGCTTACTACGAGCAGTACTTC. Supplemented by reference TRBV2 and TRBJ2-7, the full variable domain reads EPEVTQTPSHQVTQMGQEVILRCVPISNHLYFYWYRQILGQKVEFLVSFYNNEISEKSEIFDDQFSVERPDGSNFTLKIRSTKLEDSAMYFCASSEKPGRVPAYYEQYFGPGTRLTVT.

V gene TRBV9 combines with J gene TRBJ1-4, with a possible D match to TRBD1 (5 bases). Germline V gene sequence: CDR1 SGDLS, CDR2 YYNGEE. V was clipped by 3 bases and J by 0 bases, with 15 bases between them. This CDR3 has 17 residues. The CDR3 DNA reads TGTGCCAGCAGCGGTGCCCCAGGGCCTCCAACTAATGAAAAACTGTTTTTT. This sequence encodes CASSGAPGPPTNEKLFF. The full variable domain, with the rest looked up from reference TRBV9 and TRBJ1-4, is DSGVTQTPKHLITATGQRVTLRCSPRSGDLSVYWYQQSLDQGLQFLIQYYNGEERAKGNILERFSAQQFPDLHSELNLSSLELGDSALYFCASSGAPGPPTNEKLFFGSGTQLSVL.

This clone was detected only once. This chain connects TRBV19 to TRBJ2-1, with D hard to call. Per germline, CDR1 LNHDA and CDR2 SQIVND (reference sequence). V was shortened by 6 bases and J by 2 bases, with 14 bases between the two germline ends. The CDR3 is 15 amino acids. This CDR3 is CASRPARTTYNEQFF. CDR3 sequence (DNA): TGTGCCAGTAGACCTGCCAGAACCACCTACAATGAGCAGTTCTTC.

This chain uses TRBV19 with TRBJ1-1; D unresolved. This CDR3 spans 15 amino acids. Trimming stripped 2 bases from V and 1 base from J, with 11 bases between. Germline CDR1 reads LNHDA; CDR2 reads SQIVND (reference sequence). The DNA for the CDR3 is TGTGCCAGTAGTATAATGTTGGCGGCGAACACTGAAGCTTTCTTT. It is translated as CASSIMLAANTEAFF.

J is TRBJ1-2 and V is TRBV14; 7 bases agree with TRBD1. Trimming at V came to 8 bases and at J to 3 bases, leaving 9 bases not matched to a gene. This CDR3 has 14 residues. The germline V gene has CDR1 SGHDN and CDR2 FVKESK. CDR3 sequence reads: CASADRDRYYGYTF. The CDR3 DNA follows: TGTGCCAGCGCGGACCGGGACAGATACTATGGCTACACCTTC.

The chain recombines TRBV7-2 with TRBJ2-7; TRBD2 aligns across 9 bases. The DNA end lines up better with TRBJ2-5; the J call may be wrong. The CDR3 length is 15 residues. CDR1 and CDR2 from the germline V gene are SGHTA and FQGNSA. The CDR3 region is CASSSGLAFRVTQYF. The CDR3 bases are TGTGCCAGCAGCTCAGGACTAGCGTTCCGCGTGACCCAGTACTTC.

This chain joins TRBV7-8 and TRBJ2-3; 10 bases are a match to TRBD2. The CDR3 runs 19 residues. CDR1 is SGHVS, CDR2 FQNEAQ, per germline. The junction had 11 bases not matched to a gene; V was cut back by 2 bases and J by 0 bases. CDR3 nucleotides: TGTGCCAGCAGCTTACTCTCTAGCGGGAGAGGGGCTAGCACAGATACGCAGTATTTT. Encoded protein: CASSLLSSGRGASTDTQYF.

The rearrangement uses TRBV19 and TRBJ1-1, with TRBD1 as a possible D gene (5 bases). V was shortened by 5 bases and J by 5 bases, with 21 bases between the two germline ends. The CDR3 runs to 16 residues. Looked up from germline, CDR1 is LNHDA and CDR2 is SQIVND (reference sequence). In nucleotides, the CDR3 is TGTGCCAGTAGTGGGGGTCGGCGGGGAACGGGGACTGAAGCTTTCTTT. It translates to CASSGGRRGTGTEAFF.

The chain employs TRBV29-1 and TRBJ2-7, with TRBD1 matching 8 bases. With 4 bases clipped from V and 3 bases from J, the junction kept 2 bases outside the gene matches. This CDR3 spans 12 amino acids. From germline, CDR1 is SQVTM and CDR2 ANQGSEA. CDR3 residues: CSVGTGIYEQYF. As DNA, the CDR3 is TGCAGCGTTGGGACAGGGATCTACGAGCAGTACTTC.